The clone carrying this T cell receptor beta chain has just one count. The CDR3 spans 14 residues. V lost 3 bases and J lost 1; bases outside the gene matches: 2. The germline CDR1 and CDR2 sequences are LGHNA and YNFKEQ. This specimen belongs to a study of cytomegalovirus exposure and HLA in healthy donors. Some clones are missing from TCRdb's copy, which holds only in-frame ones; the method was immunoSEQ multiplex PCR. The sample consists of more than 95,000 clones, 88% of them appearing once. Sequenced sample: PBMCs. The genes are TRBV4-2 and TRBJ1-2, with 7 bases matching TRBD1. The sequence was obtained from a man aged 18-30 years in good health and CMV-seropositive. The CDR3 bases are TGTGCCAGCAGCCAGGACAGGTTTAACTATGGCTACACCTTC. It is translated as CASSQDRFNYGYTF.